What follows describes a single T cell receptor beta chain. The entry originates in a study of blood T cell repertoires in COVID-19. Libraries were prepared by immunoSEQ multiplex PCR; TCRdb keeps only in-frame clonotypes and omits some of them. The sample contains some 150,000 clones, approximately 86% of which appear only once. Germline CDR1 is SGHAT and CDR2 is FQNNGV. Trimming pared 2 bases from V and 6 bases from J, leaving 8 bases between. This CDR3 is 13 amino acids long. The sequence derives from a man aged 70-80 years with acute or convalescent COVID-19. Material: peripheral blood. This chain connects TRBV11-2 to TRBJ1-5, with no clear D. The CDR3 protein is CASSLPGFQPQHF. CDR3 coding DNA: TGTGCCAGCAGCTTACCGGGATTTCAGCCCCAGCATTTT.